A single sample gave rise to the 13 T cell receptor beta chains below, sequenced in a study of molecular identifiers for immune sequencing clone quantification. TCRdb independently ran MiXCR on the PCR reads; one entry per CDR3 protein. Altogether approximately 590,000 distinct CDR3 sequences are present, 25% being singletons, with the ten largest covering approximately 0.75%. The sample consisted of naive CD8+ T cells from blood, with Jurkat cell RNA spiked in. Subset reported: FACS-sorted CD8+CD4-CCR7+CD45RA+ naive T cells. Source of these receptors: a human donor in good health. Some libraries in this study had Jurkat cell RNA spiked in.

This clonotype showed up many times. The chain employs TRBV11-2 and TRBJ2-5; perhaps D is TRBD1 or TRBD2 (5 bases each). The CDR3 totals 14 residues. Germline assignment: CDR1 SGHAT and CDR2 FQNNGV. V lost 8 bases and J 3 bases, leaving 16 bases between the germline ends. The CDR3 sequence is CASLPEGFEETQYF. The CDR3 DNA reads as TGTGCCAGCCTTCCCGAGGGGTTCGAAGAGACCCAGTACTTC.

This clonotype occurred a few times. The chain is built from TRBV6-2 or TRBV6-3 and TRBJ2-1; D call uncertain. The V and J ends lost 1 base and 10 bases respectively, with 11 bases between them. CDR3 length: 13 residues. Germline V CDR1 and CDR2: MNHEY, SVGEGT. CDR3 in DNA: TGTGCCAGCAGTTACTATTCCTCCTTGGAGCAGTTCTTC. It codes for CASSYYSSLEQFF.

The table lists this clonotype with a few counts. The chain carries TRBV20-1 and TRBJ2-2; maybe TRBD1 (6 bases). The V end was cut by 3 bases, the J end by 2 bases, with 7 bases between. Germline CDR1 reads DFQATT; CDR2 reads SNEGSKA (reference sequence). This CDR3 has 13 residues. In nucleotides, the CDR3 is TGCAGTGCTAGCGGGACAAACACCGGGGAGCTGTTTTTT. Its protein product is CSASGTNTGELFF.

This rearrangement joins TRBV30 to TRBJ2-7, with D perhaps matching TRBD1 (6 bases). Germline V gene data show CDR1 as GTSNPN and CDR2 as SVGIG (reference sequence). CDR3 length: 13 residues. The V gene lost 4 bases and the J gene lost 3 bases, with 13 bases spanning the gap. The CDR3 DNA reads as TGTGCCTGGAACCGGGACACCCACTACGAGCAGTACTTC. Translating it yields CAWNRDTHYEQYF.

This chain joins TRBV20-1 and TRBJ2-7, with TRBD2 matching over 7 bases. J lost 0 bases, V lost 7 bases, and 15 bases had no gene match. The germline V gene encodes CDR1 DFQATT and CDR2 SNEGSKA (reference sequence). The CDR3 contains 16 residues. CDR3 residues: CSGKRWEGRPSYEQYF. CDR3 sequence (DNA): TGCAGTGGAAAAAGGTGGGAGGGGCGTCCCTCCTACGAGCAGTACTTC.

This clonotype was seen at least ten times. This chain joins TRBV30 and TRBJ2-7, with no clear D. Trimming left V 0 bases short and J 0 bases short, with 6 bases between. The V gene's germline CDR1 is GTSNPN and CDR2 SVGIG (reference sequence). The length of the CDR3 is 13 residues. CDR3 coding DNA: TGTGCCTGGAGTGTCCAAAGCTCCTACGAGCAGTACTTC. Translating gives CAWSVQSSYEQYF. The full variable domain, with the rest looked up from reference TRBV30 and TRBJ2-7, is SQTIHQWPATLVQPVGSPLSLECTVEGTSNPNLYWYRQAAGRGLQLLFYSVGIGQISSEVPQNLSASRPQDRQFILSSKKLLLSDSGFYLCAWSVQSSYEQYFGPGTRLTVT.

This clonotype was recorded at least ten times. The chain joins TRBV27 to TRBJ2-7; a possible D gene is TRBD1 (6 bases). Germline values: CDR1 MNHEY, CDR2 SMNVEV (reference sequence). The CDR3 runs 15 residues. V was shortened by 4 bases and J by 6 bases, with 19 bases between the two germline ends. CDR3 coding DNA: TGTGCCAGCAGTTCCACAGGGATCGGGTTCGCCGAGCAGTACTTC. Protein: CASSSTGIGFAEQYF.

This clonotype was picked up many times. The chain is built from TRBV7-9 and TRBJ2-1; D is undetermined. CDR3 length: 12 amino acids. Germline V lookup: CDR1 SEHNR, CDR2 FQNEAQ (reference sequence). Between the trimmed V and J ends, which lost 6 bases and 2 bases, there was a span of 5 bases. In nucleotides, the CDR3 is TGTGCCAGCAGTCTCCCCTACAATGAGCAGTTCTTC. Amino acids: CASSLPYNEQFF. Drawing the rest from reference TRBV7-9 and TRBJ2-1, the complete variable domain is DTGVSQNPRHKITKRGQNVTFRCDPISEHNRLYWYRQTLGQGPEFLTYFQNEAQLEKSRLLSDRFSAERPKGSFSTLEIQRTEQGDSAMYLCASSLPYNEQFFGPGTRLTVL.

The rearrangement joins TRBV27 to TRBJ1-4, with 9 positions matching TRBD1. This CDR3 has 15 amino acids. V was clipped by 6 bases and J by 3 bases; unmatched bases: 5. The V gene's germline CDR1 is MNHEY and CDR2 SMNVEV (reference sequence). CDR3 amino acids: CASRSGQGPNEKLFF. Here the CDR3 DNA reads TGTGCCAGCAGATCAGGACAGGGGCCTAATGAAAAACTGTTTTTT.

Concerning this clonotype itself: Germline and junction disagree at one end, which may indicate a read error. V usage is TRBV2 and J usage is TRBJ1-5; TRBD1 is a possible D gene (5 bases). The CDR3 length is 15 residues. Germline CDR1 SNHLY, CDR2 FYNNEI. This CDR3 is CASRVSTGFRQRQHF. In DNA form, the CDR3 reads TGTGCCAGCAGAGTATCCACAGGTTTTCGTCAGCGCCAGCATTTT.

V and J are TRBV19 and TRBJ2-7; unclear D gene. Looked up from germline, CDR1 is LNHDA and CDR2 is SQIVND (reference sequence). This CDR3 is built from 16 residues. V lost 3 bases and J lost 2, with 17 bases in between. The DNA for the CDR3 is TGTGCCAGTAGTATTTATTGGACCTCGCTTGCCTACGAGCAGTACTTC. It specifies CASSIYWTSLAYEQYF.

In this sample, this clonotype turned up many times. The chain employs TRBV7-6 and TRBJ2-7; D is unclear. The CDR3 has 12 residues. Between the trimmed V and J ends, which lost 1 base and 6 bases, there was a span of 7 bases. Germline-derived CDR1 and CDR2 are SGHVS and FNYEAQ. CDR3 DNA: TGTGCCAGCAGCTTAGACCAGAGCGAGCAGTACTTC. Amino acids: CASSLDQSEQYF.

Points on this clonotype: At one of its ends the junction is not consistent with the germline gene, which may arise from a read error. The chain joins TRBV20-1 to TRBJ1-5, with D maybe TRBD1 (5 bases). The CDR3 spans 13 residues. Looked up from germline, CDR1 is DFQATT and CDR2 is SNEGSKA (reference sequence). The chain's CDR3 is CSAGDFPGQHQHF. The DNA for the CDR3 is TGCAGTGCTGGGGACTTTCCAGGCCAGCACCAGCATTTT.